This entry lists 29 T cell receptor beta chains sequenced from one sample in a study of T cells after yellow fever vaccination. TCRdb re-derived calls from the 5' RACE reads in MiXCR, one entry per CDR3 protein. The sample records 150,000 to 200,000 distinct CDR3 sequences, approximately 11% being singletons. The sample here was CD8+ T cells sorted from PBMCs, taken 15 days after the yellow fever booster vaccination. The receptors were gathered from a man younger than 35 who received the YFV17D yellow fever vaccine.

This clonotype was detected only a few times. The V gene is TRBV18, the J gene TRBJ2-7; D is possibly TRBD1 or TRBD2 (5 bases each). The CDR3 has 17 residues. With 3 bases removed from V and 2 bases from J, the gap between germline ends came to 20 bases. Germline V CDR1 and CDR2: KGHSH, LQKENI. This chain's CDR3 is CASSPGVGWQETYEQYV. In DNA form, the CDR3 reads TGTGCCAGCTCACCGGGGGTGGGTTGGCAGGAAACCTACGAGCAGTACGTC.

The rearrangement joins TRBV29-1 to TRBJ2-6; D unresolved. From germline, CDR1 is SQVTM and CDR2 ANQGSEA. CDR3 length equals 14 residues. V was shortened by 1 base and J by 0 bases, with 4 bases between the two germline ends. The chain's CDR3 is CSVEVGSGANVLTF. CDR3 sequence (DNA): TGCAGCGTTGAAGTGGGCTCTGGGGCCAACGTCCTGACTTTC.

The chain links TRBV27 to TRBJ2-7, with TRBD2 matching 7 bases. The CDR3 contains 12 residues. The V segment lost 8 bases and the J segment 6 bases; nucleotides outside the gene matches: 7. Germline loops: CDR1 MNHEY, CDR2 SMNVEV (reference sequence). CDR3 in amino acids: CASGRGFLEQYV. The CDR3 DNA reads as TGTGCCAGCGGGCGGGGGTTCCTCGAGCAGTACGTC.

This clonotype was counted ten times or more. The chain joins TRBV12-3 or TRBV12-4 to TRBJ1-1, with TRBD1 identical over 9 bases. V gave up 4 bases and J gave up 10 bases; unmatched junction bases: 16. This CDR3 region has 16 residues. The chain's CDR3 is CASSSTTGGLLPGAFF. The CDR3 DNA sequence: TGTGCCAGCAGTTCCACAACAGGGGGCCTATTACCGGGAGCTTTCTTT.

V gene TRBV7-9 combines with J gene TRBJ2-1; TRBD1 matches 11 bases. Germline trimming cut 5 bases from V and 10 bases from J; bases unmatched to any gene: 10. Germline CDR1 reads SEHNR; CDR2 reads FQNEAQ (reference sequence). The CDR3 totals 15 residues. The CDR3 nucleotides read TGTGCCAGCAGCGTCCCGGGACAGGGGGTCTGGGAGCAGTTCTTC. This translates into CASSVPGQGVWEQFF.

CDR3 sequence: CSVDRLRAEQFF. The CDR3 DNA reads TGCAGCGTTGATAGGTTAAGGGCTGAGCAGTTCTTC. The gene calls are TRBV29-1 and TRBJ2-1; D call uncertain. The germline gives CDR1 SQVTM, CDR2 ANQGSEA. The CDR3 loop spans 12 amino acids. V lost 3 bases and J 9 bases, leaving 12 bases between the germline ends.

This clonotype was observed a few times. The chain links TRBV27 to TRBJ1-4, with D maybe TRBD1 (6 bases). Trimming took 6 bases from V and 9 from J, leaving 11 bases between them. Per the germline V gene, CDR1 is MNHEY and CDR2 is SMNVEV (reference sequence). CDR3 size: 12 residues. This CDR3 is CASSPTGKKLFF. For the CDR3, the DNA is TGTGCCAGCAGCCCAACAGGGAAAAAACTGTTTTTT.

The V and J genes are TRBV29-1 and TRBJ1-3; D perhaps matches TRBD1 (5 bases). Germline CDR1 and CDR2: SQVTM and ANQGSEA. CDR3 length: 17 amino acids. Trimming removed 3 bases at V and 2 bases at J, with 20 bases between. The CDR3 region has the DNA TGCAGCGTTGAGTGGGGGTCGGGAAAAAGTCCTGGAAACACCATATATTTT. This gives the protein CSVEWGSGKSPGNTIYF. Together with reference TRBV29-1 and TRBJ1-3, the CDR3 gives the full variable domain: SAVISQKPSRDICQRGTSLTIQCQVDSQVTMMFWYRQQPGQSLTLIATANQGSEATYESGFVIDKFPISRPNLTFSTLTVSNMSPEDSSIYLCSVEWGSGKSPGNTIYFGEGSWLTVV.

The table lists this clonotype with a few counts. The chain is built from TRBV4-2 and TRBJ1-5, with 10 bases that match TRBD1. Trimming removed 4 bases from V and 4 bases from J; junction bases left unmatched: 10. This CDR3 has 17 amino acids. Germline V lookup: CDR1 LGHNA, CDR2 YNFKEQ. CDR3: CASSPDRGPFDNQPQHF. CDR3 nucleotides: TGTGCCAGCAGCCCCGACAGGGGGCCCTTCGATAATCAGCCCCAGCATTTT.

The V call is TRBV7-9, the J call TRBJ2-1; D is unresolved. With 7 bases removed from V and 6 bases from J, the gap between germline ends came to 22 bases. Germline V CDR1 and CDR2: SEHNR, FQNEAQ (reference sequence). This CDR3 comprises 16 residues. CDR3 in DNA: TGTGCCAGCACCCTGGAAATGGCCTCAATGGTCAATGAGCAGTTCTTC. Its translation: CASTLEMASMVNEQFF.

This clonotype was detected only a few times. CDR3 in DNA: TGCGCCAGCAGCCAAGAGAACAGGGGACCAAACACCATATATTTT. Its translation: CASSQENRGPNTIYF. The chain links TRBV4-1 to TRBJ1-3; 7 bases map to TRBD1. V lost 0 bases to trimming and J lost 6 bases; unmatched junction nucleotides: 5. This CDR3 has 15 residues. Germline CDR1 MGHRA, CDR2 YSYEKL.

There are many counts of this clonotype. The chain joins TRBV4-2 to TRBJ2-3, with D possibly matching TRBD2 (7 bases). Trimming took 2 bases from V and 4 from J, leaving 19 bases between them. There are 17 residues in the CDR3. Germline CDR1 LGHNA, CDR2 YNFKEQ. The CDR3 nucleotides are TGTGCCAGCAGCCAACCTGCCGGCGGGGGCCTCGCAGATACGCAGTATTTT. It translates to CASSQPAGGGLADTQYF.

This clonotype was counted only a few times. The V and J genes are TRBV7-9 and TRBJ2-1; D gene unclear. Germline CDR1 SEHNR, CDR2 FQNEAQ (reference sequence). The CDR3 contains 11 residues. Deletions cut 3 bases from V and 8 bases from J, with 5 bases between. CDR3 in DNA: TGTGCCAGCAGCTTGTACGATGAGCAGTTCTTC. This translates into CASSLYDEQFF.

There are a few counts of this clonotype. The V gene is TRBV20-1, the J gene TRBJ2-7; no firm D call. Trimming stripped 1 base from V and 0 bases from J, with 10 bases between. The germline CDR1 and CDR2 sequences are DFQATT and SNEGSKA (reference sequence). The CDR3 spans 14 residues. DNA for the CDR3: TGCAGTGCTAGAGGTACGGTGAGCTCCTACGAGCAGTACTTC. This encodes CSARGTVSSYEQYF.

This clonotype has a count of ten or more. V and J are TRBV4-3 and TRBJ2-1; TRBD1 might be the D (6 bases). CDR3 length: 16 residues. Trimming took 3 bases from V and 7 from J, leaving 19 bases between them. CDR1 and CDR2 (germline): LGHNA, YSLEER. CDR3 in amino acids: CASSHEQGPAPNEQFF. In nucleotides, the CDR3 is TGCGCCAGCAGCCATGAACAGGGCCCTGCCCCAAATGAGCAGTTCTTC.

This chain's CDR3 is CASSLPRGYTGELFF. The CDR3 DNA reads TGTGCCAGCAGCCTCCCCAGGGGATACACCGGGGAGCTGTTTTTT. This chain links TRBV3-1 with TRBJ2-2; D possibly corresponds to TRBD1 (6 bases). CDR1 and CDR2 (germline): LGHDT, YNNKEL (reference sequence). The germline V and J ends were trimmed by 4 bases and 3 bases, with 12 bases remaining between them. CDR3 length equals 15 residues.

A few counts support this clonotype. As DNA, the CDR3 is TGTGCCAGCAGTTACTCGACCAGGGAATATGGCTACACCTTC. It specifies CASSYSTREYGYTF. The V call is TRBV6-2 or TRBV6-3, the J call TRBJ1-2; D perhaps matches TRBD1 (5 bases). Germline V gives CDR1 MNHEY, CDR2 SVGEGT. CDR3 size: 14 residues. The V gene lost 0 bases and the J gene lost 5 bases, with 10 bases spanning the gap.

This clonotype showed up just a few times. The chain links TRBV20-1 to TRBJ1-4, with D perhaps TRBD1 (5 bases). Deletions cut 1 base from V and 4 bases from J, with 16 bases between. The CDR3 contains 16 residues. CDR1 is DFQATT, CDR2 SNEGSKA, per germline (reference sequence). CDR3 residues: CSARGGAGPNNEKLFF. CDR3 bases: TGCAGTGCTAGAGGAGGGGCAGGGCCGAATAATGAAAAACTGTTTTTT.

A few counts support this clonotype. The chain is built from TRBV7-6 and TRBJ2-7, with D unclear. The CDR3 spans 12 residues. With 8 bases removed from V and 7 bases from J, the gap between germline ends came to 15 bases. The germline CDR1 and CDR2 sequences are SGHVS and FNYEAQ. CDR3 loop: CASGDGFGEQYF. CDR3 nucleotides: TGTGCCAGCGGCGACGGGTTTGGGGAGCAGTACTTC.

Comments on this clonotype: The junction departs from germline at one end; a sequencing error may be responsible. This chain connects TRBV13 to TRBJ2-7; D might be TRBD2 (5 bases). The length of the CDR3 is 14 residues. Germline CDR1 and CDR2: PRHDT and FYEKMQ (reference sequence). DNA for the CDR3: TGTGCCAGCAGATTAGGACTTGGTGGCTACGAGCAGTACTTC. It is translated as CASRLGLGGYEQYF.

Comment on this clonotype: Its ends do not fully match the called genes, so a read error is possible. CDR3 DNA: TGTGCTAGCAGCTTATCCCTGGTGCGGAACTCACCCCTCCACTTT. This sequence encodes CASSLSLVRNSPLHF. V gene TRBV7-7 combines with J gene TRBJ1-6; D unresolved. Germline lookup yields CDR1 SSHAT and CDR2 FNYEAQ (reference sequence). This CDR3 is built from 15 residues.

This clonotype was seen ten or more times. This chain uses TRBV20-1 with TRBJ1-5, with D perhaps matching TRBD1 (5 bases). The CDR3 has 15 residues. The germline V gene encodes CDR1 DFQATT and CDR2 SNEGSKA (reference sequence). The V gene lost 5 bases and the J gene lost 7 bases, with 21 bases spanning the gap. The chain's CDR3 is CSASDRGVSLQPQHF. The CDR3 nucleotides are TGCAGTGCTTCCGATCGGGGGGTTAGTTTACAGCCCCAGCATTTT.

This clonotype was seen ten or more times. V is TRBV5-1 and J is TRBJ2-3, with D perhaps matching TRBD2 (5 bases). Trimming shortened V by 5 bases and J by 3 bases, and 13 bases separated the two germline ends. The CDR3 covers 14 residues. From germline, CDR1 is SGHRS and CDR2 YFSETQ. The CDR3 region is CASRAEGLTDTQYF. DNA of the CDR3: TGCGCCAGCAGGGCTGAGGGTTTGACAGATACGCAGTATTTT.

This clonotype was seen ten or more times. The chain links TRBV12-3 or TRBV12-4 to TRBJ2-1; the match to TRBD1 covers 12 bases. CDR3 length equals 14 residues. With 8 bases clipped from V and 8 bases from J, the junction kept 7 bases outside the gene matches. CDR3 protein: CASSGQGAGDEQFF. As DNA, the CDR3 is TGTGCCAGCTCGGGACAGGGGGCTGGGGATGAGCAGTTCTTC.

The V call is TRBV7-9, the J call TRBJ2-2, with D unclear. Germline V gene data show CDR1 as SEHNR and CDR2 as FQNEAQ (reference sequence). The CDR3 covers 13 residues. With 5 bases removed from V and 8 bases from J, the gap between germline ends came to 12 bases. Here the CDR3 reads CASSRESQGELFF. CDR3 nucleotide sequence: TGTGCCAGCAGCCGAGAAAGCCAAGGGGAGCTGTTTTTT.

This clonotype was detected a few times. The rearrangement joins TRBV15 to TRBJ1-2; D is possibly TRBD1 (5 bases). Germline CDR1 reads LNHNV; CDR2 reads YYDKDF (reference sequence). V lost 5 bases and J lost 4, with 14 bases in between. This CDR3 comprises 14 residues. The CDR3 region is CATSGERGGYGYTF. The CDR3 DNA reads as TGTGCCACCAGCGGGGAAAGGGGTGGCTATGGCTACACCTTC.

This chain joins TRBV7-2 and TRBJ2-4; TRBD2 matches at 7 bases. V gave up 1 base and J gave up 7 bases; unmatched junction bases: 4. The CDR3 runs 14 residues. In germline, CDR1 is SGHTA, CDR2 FQGNSA. CDR3 in amino acids: CASSLGEGSNIQYF. CDR3 in DNA: TGTGCCAGCAGCTTAGGGGAGGGCAGTAACATTCAGTACTTC.

The chain has TRBV12-3 or TRBV12-4 and TRBJ2-7; weak D call: TRBD1 (6 bases). This CDR3 spans 14 amino acids. V shed 5 bases and J shed 1 base, with 12 bases lying between them. The DNA for the CDR3 is TGTGCCAGCAGTCCCCAGGGGTCTTCCTACGAGCAGTACTTC. Translation gives CASSPQGSSYEQYF.

This clonotype was observed a few times. This chain links TRBV4-2 with TRBJ2-4; D is undetermined. In germline, CDR1 is LGHNA, CDR2 YNFKEQ. Trimming pared 1 base from V and 2 bases from J, leaving 12 bases between. This CDR3 region has 16 residues. The DNA for the CDR3 is TGTGCCAGCAGCCAAGTTGTTGGGGTCTCCAAAAACATTCAGTACTTC. Translation gives CASSQVVGVSKNIQYF.